Below, 20 T cell receptor beta chains from the same sample are listed, as sequenced in a study of T cells after posttransplantation cyclophosphamide. Profiled with immunoSEQ multiplex PCR; TCRdb holds only in-frame clones, not every one. The sample holds under 75,000 clones; about 93% are singletons and the top ten take 2.5% to 3%. Sequencing was done on a sample of PBMCs. The source is a woman between 25 and 40 years old in good health and a related stem cell transplant donor.

The rearrangement uses TRBV19 and TRBJ1-6; D is perhaps TRBD1 (6 bases). V was cut by 4 bases and J by 7 bases, with 14 bases left in between. This CDR3 has 15 amino acids. The germline V gene has CDR1 LNHDA and CDR2 SQIVND (reference sequence). The DNA of the CDR3 is TGTGCCAGTAGTACCGGGACAAGGTTGAATTCACCCCTCCACTTT. Its protein is CASSTGTRLNSPLHF.

The chain combines TRBV7-9 with TRBJ1-1, with TRBD1 matching over 8 bases. The CDR3 loop spans 16 amino acids. Per the germline V gene, CDR1 is SEHNR and CDR2 is FQNEAQ (reference sequence). The V segment lost 6 bases and the J segment 6 bases; nucleotides outside the gene matches: 15. The CDR3 DNA sequence: TGTGCCAGCAGTCTAGCAGGGGGCGGGAGGGCGGCTGAAGCTTTCTTT. It specifies CASSLAGGGRAAEAFF.

This chain joins TRBV9 and TRBJ2-5; the match to TRBD1 covers 8 bases. The CDR3 spans 14 residues. With V trimmed by 4 bases and J by 5 bases, 7 bases remained unmatched. Germline lookup yields CDR1 SGDLS and CDR2 YYNGEE. CDR3 nucleotides: TGTGCCAGCAGCCGAAGGACAGGGCGGGAGACCCAGTACTTC. Translated: CASSRRTGRETQYF. The complete variable domain, with remaining parts taken from reference TRBV9 and TRBJ2-5, reads DSGVTQTPKHLITATGQRVTLRCSPRSGDLSVYWYQQSLDQGLQFLIQYYNGEERAKGNILERFSAQQFPDLHSELNLSSLELGDSALYFCASSRRTGRETQYFGPGTRLLVL.

The chain employs TRBV4-1 and TRBJ1-1; 7 positions agree with TRBD1. Unmatched junction bases numbered 6, after V lost 0 bases and J lost 5 bases. CDR1 is MGHRA, CDR2 YSYEKL, per germline. The CDR3 consists of 15 residues. The CDR3 here is CASSQEQGLGTEAFF. In DNA, the CDR3 is TGCGCCAGCAGCCAAGAACAGGGGCTGGGGACTGAAGCTTTCTTT.

The rearrangement uses TRBV7-6 and TRBJ1-6; TRBD1 matches 11 bases. Looked up from germline, CDR1 is SGHVS and CDR2 is FNYEAQ. The CDR3 is made up of 16 amino acids. The junction had 7 bases not matched to a gene; V was cut back by 5 bases and J by 7 bases. CDR3 nucleotides: TGTGCCAGCAGCGCTATGGACAGGGGGCTCAATTCACCCCTCCACTTT. Translation gives CASSAMDRGLNSPLHF.

The rearrangement joins TRBV12-5 to TRBJ1-1; possibly TRBD1 for D (5 bases). There are 17 residues in the CDR3. Germline CDR1 and CDR2: LGHNT and FRNRAP. V shed 2 bases and J shed 7 bases, with 23 bases lying between them. CDR3 loop: CASGLSAERRGGGEAFF. The CDR3 DNA reads TGTGCTAGTGGTTTGAGTGCGGAACGAAGGGGCGGCGGTGAAGCTTTCTTT.

The V gene is TRBV28, the J gene TRBJ2-7; a weak D match, TRBD1 (5 bases). Germline V gene data show CDR1 as MDHEN and CDR2 as SYDVKM. The CDR3 has 14 amino acids. The V end lost 6 bases, the J end lost 1 base, and 13 bases lay between the germline ends. The CDR3 loop is CASRTTGQSYEQYF. Here the CDR3 DNA reads TGTGCCAGCAGGACCACTGGACAATCCTACGAGCAGTACTTC.

The chain is built from TRBV28 and TRBJ2-7; unclear D gene. The length of the CDR3 is 11 residues. Germline V gene sequence: CDR1 MDHEN, CDR2 SYDVKM. Trimming cost V 2 bases and J 6 bases, with 5 bases left between them. The CDR3 is CASSLGREQYF. As DNA, the CDR3 is TGTGCCAGCAGTTTAGGGCGCGAGCAGTACTTC.

The rearrangement joins TRBV5-1 to TRBJ1-2, with TRBD1 as a possible D gene (6 bases). This CDR3 is built from 14 residues. The germline CDR1 and CDR2 sequences are SGHRS and YFSETQ. Trimming removed 1 base from V and 8 bases from J, with 15 bases in between. CDR3 amino acids: CASSLSQGWVGYTF. The CDR3 region has the DNA TGCGCCAGCAGCTTGTCCCAGGGGTGGGTCGGCTACACCTTC. Full variable domain (missing parts from reference TRBV5-1 and TRBJ1-2): KAGVTQTPRYLIKTRGQQVTLSCSPISGHRSVSWYQQTPGQGLQFLFEYFSETQRNKGNFPGRFSGRQFSNSRSEMNVSTLELGDSALYLCASSLSQGWVGYTFGSGTRLTVV.

This clone was seen once. V usage is TRBV18 and J usage is TRBJ1-1; 10 positions agree with TRBD1. The CDR3 extends over 14 amino acids. Trimming at V came to 5 bases and at J to 4 bases, leaving 4 bases not matched to a gene. Germline V CDR1 and CDR2: KGHSH, LQKENI. CDR3 bases: TGTGCCAGCTCATCGGGACAGGGGAGCACTGAAGCTTTCTTT. Amino acids: CASSSGQGSTEAFF.

The V call is TRBV11-1, the J call TRBJ1-4; 8 bases are shared with TRBD1. Germline CDR1 SGHAT, CDR2 FQDESV (reference sequence). The CDR3 is made up of 16 amino acids. The junction had 10 bases not matched to a gene; V was cut back by 5 bases and J by 5 bases. The CDR3 coding sequence is TGTGCCAGCAGCCTTCGCACGACAGGGGTGAATGAAAAACTGTTTTTT. The encoded protein is CASSLRTTGVNEKLFF.

The CDR3 here is CASSPPLAYEQYF. As DNA, the CDR3 is TGTGCCAGCTCACCTCCCCTGGCTTACGAGCAGTACTTC. The chain employs TRBV18 and TRBJ2-7; D not resolved. Trimming cost V 3 bases and J 4 bases, with 10 bases left between them. Germline assignment: CDR1 KGHSH and CDR2 LQKENI. The CDR3 spans 13 residues.

V is TRBV11-2 and J is TRBJ2-7; D is possibly TRBD1 (6 bases). Trimming shortened V by 3 bases and J by 0 bases, and 12 bases separated the two germline ends. The CDR3 extends over 15 amino acids. Germline CDR1 SGHAT, CDR2 FQNNGV. CDR3 protein: CASSLNRASSYEQYF. CDR3 DNA: TGTGCCAGCAGCTTGAACAGGGCCAGCTCCTACGAGCAGTACTTC.

This clone was counted a single time. The V gene is TRBV2, the J gene TRBJ1-6; 8 bases are a match to TRBD1. The CDR3 loop spans 17 amino acids. The trim removed 6 bases at V and 5 bases at J, leaving 12 bases unmatched. Germline V gives CDR1 SNHLY, CDR2 FYNNEI. The CDR3 is CASREPRGQSNNSPLHF. The CDR3 coding sequence is TGTGCCAGCAGGGAGCCCAGGGGGCAATCGAATAATTCACCCCTCCACTTT.

J is TRBJ2-4 and V is TRBV28; 7 positions match TRBD2. The CDR3 sequence is 15 residues long. In germline, CDR1 is MDHEN, CDR2 SYDVKM. Losses at the gene ends were 4 bases for V and 10 bases for J; bases not matched to a gene: 13. The CDR3 is CASSSLSGRATIQYF. CDR3 DNA: TGTGCCAGCAGTTCCCTTAGCGGGCGGGCAACGATTCAGTACTTC.

The chain carries TRBV5-1 and TRBJ1-2; tentatively, D is TRBD1 (5 bases). V lost 5 bases and J 1 base, leaving 6 bases between the germline ends. The CDR3 has 12 amino acids. The germline CDR1 and CDR2 sequences are SGHRS and YFSETQ. In DNA form, the CDR3 reads TGCGCCAGCAGGGACAATAACTATGGCTACACCTTC. Encoded protein: CASRDNNYGYTF.

This clone was observed a single time. The chain employs TRBV7-6 and TRBJ2-1, with a tentative D call TRBD2 (6 bases). CDR1 is SGHVS, CDR2 FNYEAQ, per germline. The CDR3 is 14 residues long. Trimming removed 1 base at V and 8 bases at J, with 12 bases between. The CDR3 sequence: CASSLGLEGYEQFF. CDR3 sequence (DNA): TGTGCCAGCAGCTTAGGACTGGAGGGTTATGAGCAGTTCTTC.

This clone has only one observation. The genes are TRBV19 and TRBJ1-5, with a possible D match to TRBD1 (5 bases). Trimming removed 2 bases from V and 7 bases from J, with 18 bases in between. The CDR3 covers 16 residues. Germline CDR1 reads LNHDA; CDR2 reads SQIVND (reference sequence). The CDR3 sequence is CASSIRAGVHRQPQHF. CDR3 DNA: TGTGCCAGTAGTATAAGGGCGGGGGTGCATAGGCAGCCCCAGCATTTT.

The chain combines TRBV19 with TRBJ1-5; no clear D. The germline gives CDR1 LNHDA, CDR2 SQIVND (reference sequence). V was clipped by 1 base and J by 5 bases, with 9 bases between them. The CDR3 has 14 amino acids. The CDR3 bases are TGTGCCAGTAGTATAGTTAGGTATGATCAGCCCCAGCATTTT. This encodes CASSIVRYDQPQHF.

The rearrangement uses TRBV21-1 and TRBJ1-6; the listed D gene, TRBD1, was not tested against the DNA. TRBV21-1 is listed as a pseudogene. The CDR3 runs to 19 residues. CDR3 DNA: TGTGCCAGCAGCAAAGAAAGGGGAAAAAGGAGAAACTATAATTCACCCCTCCACTTT. Its protein product is CASSKERGKRRNYNSPLHF.